The entry that follows covers one T cell receptor beta chain sequence. As yet, its antigen is unknown. The V segment lost 5 bases and the J segment 8 bases; nucleotides outside the gene matches: 3. Germline values: CDR1 MNHEY, CDR2 SVGAGI. This CDR3 has 12 amino acids. The sample is drawn from a study of OX40 agonist ivuxolimab in advanced cancers. Study information: With a range of roughly 20 to 85, age averaged 60 years, and roughly 80% were male. Study-wide results and caveats: Dosing at 0.1 to 3.0 mg/kg was accompanied by clonal expansion of CD4+ and CD8+ blood T cells by week 6. Some nonresponders additionally presented with little normalized T-cell clonal expansion.

Data came from immunoSEQ multiplex PCR; TCRdb stores just in-frame clones and leaves some out. The sample records 45,000 to 50,000 clones, 92% being singletons. Blood draws occurred at baseline, cycle 4 day 1, and cycle 7 day 1. The TCR originated in an adult with an advanced solid tumor such as melanoma, head and neck, liver or kidney cancer. V and J are TRBV6-5 and TRBJ1-5, with 7 bases fitting TRBD1. Here the sequenced sample was CD4+ or CD8+ T cells sorted from blood, taken in a trial of the OX40 agonist ivuxolimab. CDR3 sequence reads: CASSPGGEPQHF. CDR3 coding DNA: TGTGCCAGCAGTCCAGGGGGGGAGCCCCAGCATTTT.